This T cell receptor (beta chain) was sequenced for a study of beta chain features in type 1 diabetes. Study findings and constraints: Patients with type 1 diabetes showed fewer VDJ junction insertions and more deletions. High-TCR-expressing cells could be over-represented by cDNA sequencing. In all four CD4+ subsets, TCRB CDR3 length was significantly, moderately reduced in type 1 diabetes.

Sorting of CD4+ naive, central memory, regulatory and stem cell-like memory cells was performed via CD45RO/CCR7/CD25/CD127/CD95/CD27. As every portion of the isolated RNA was reverse transcribed, the sequencing read expressed TCRB transcripts. The method was immunoSEQ multiplex PCR; TCRdb's version includes in-frame clones alone and lacks a portion of them. The sample carries over 200,000 clones, roughly 11% recorded once. Germline V lookup: CDR1 SGHRS, CDR2 YFSETQ. V lost 2 bases to trimming and J lost 4 bases, with 8 bases between them. The CDR3 spans 13 residues. This clone was seen only a few times. Its antigen is not identified.

The chain combines TRBV5-1 with TRBJ2-3; tentative D call: TRBD2 (6 bases). The sequence was obtained from a man in his thirties or forties with type 1 diabetes. Specimen: naive CD4+ T cells from blood. CDR3 sequence (DNA): TGCGCCAGCAGCTTTACTAGCCCAGATACGCAGTATTTT. Protein sequence: CASSFTSPDTQYF.